This T cell receptor (beta chain) was identified in a study of CD8+ T cells in alopecia areata. Study-wide results and caveats: One nonresponder leaves baseline CD8+ expansion's link to response uncertain. Tofacitinib significantly brought down scalp clonality and expanded CD8+ clones among top 100. Normal skin's resident alphabeta T cells are also sequenced in scalp samples.

Of note for this clone: The antigen remains undetermined.

CDR3 length equals 14 residues. Germline assignment: CDR1 SGHVS and CDR2 FQNEAQ. V lost 5 bases, J lost 1 base, and 11 bases lay in between. Sequencing used cDNA as its template, made by extracting RNA and reverse transcribing it. Using immunoSEQ multiplex PCR, the repertoire was profiled, and TCRdb retains in-frame clones only, with some absent. The sample has around 200,000 clones; less than 70% are singletons. Stated treatment: oral pan-JAK inhibitor, 5-10 mg twice daily. The chain carries TRBV7-8 and TRBJ2-5, with D perhaps matching TRBD1 or TRBD2 (5 bases each). The specimen comprised CD8+ T cells sorted from blood, sampled at week 24, from a patient treated with tofacitinib. The TCR comes from a human donor with alopecia areata. CDR3 region: CASSPGTVQETQYF. DNA for the CDR3: TGTGCCAGCAGCCCGGGGACGGTCCAAGAGACCCAGTACTTC.